A selection of T cell receptor beta chains follows, all from one sample in a study of blood T cell repertoires in COVID-19. Sequencing used immunoSEQ multiplex PCR; TCRdb keeps in-frame clones, though not all of them. Here the sample spans roughly 180,000 clones, about 91% being singletons. Sequenced material: peripheral blood. These receptors came from a woman aged 25 to 39 with acute or convalescent COVID-19. The CDR3 runs from the conserved cysteine through the conserved F or W. A D gene is named only where the DNA matches it firmly. Clone size is not always given. Where it is, it says once, few, many or a class for expanded clones.

TRBV7-3,-,-,TRBJ2-2,CASSLDFAGELFF,TGTGCCAGCAGCCTGGACTTCGCCGGGGAGCTGTTTTTT
TRBV2,TRBD1,-,TRBJ2-1,CASSPGQGYNEQFF,TGTGCCAGCAGTCCGGGACAGGGTTACAATGAGCAGTTCTTC
TRBV6-5,-,-,TRBJ2-2,CASSYYGELFF,TGTGCCAGCAGTTATTACGGGGAGCTGTTTTTT
TRBV3-1/TRBV3-2,-,once,TRBJ1-2,CASSLRGKGGYTF,TGTGCCAGCAGCCTAAGGGGGAAAGGTGGCTACACCTTC
TRBV28,-,few,TRBJ2-7,CASGRGGEQYF,TGTGCCAGCGGTAGAGGGGGCGAGCAGTACTTC
TRBV6-5,TRBD2,-,TRBJ2-3,CASSLAGEVTDTQYF,TGTGCCAGCAGTTTAGCGGGAGAGGTCACAGATACGCAGTATTTT
TRBV7-2,-,once,TRBJ2-7,CASSSRRDTYEQYF,TGTGCCAGCAGCTCCCGCAGGGATACCTACGAGCAGTACTTC
TRBV24-1,-,-,TRBJ1-1,CATSLGATEAFF,TGTGCCACCTCGCTGGGGGCCACGGAAGCTTTCTTT
TRBV5-4,TRBD1,-,TRBJ2-3,CASGPGGPSTDTQYF,TGTGCCAGCGGCCCAGGGGGTCCCTCCACAGATACGCAGTATTTT
TRBV5-4,TRBD2,once,TRBJ2-3,CASSLGLAGSTDTQYF,TGTGCCAGCAGCCTGGGACTAGCGGGAAGCACAGATACGCAGTATTTT
TRBV20-1,-,-,TRBJ2-5,CSAKEAGTQYF,TGCAGTGCCAAAGAGGCGGGGACCCAGTACTTC
TRBV5-4,-,-,TRBJ1-3,CASSSPTMGPSGNTIYF,TGTGCCAGCAGTTCACCTACCATGGGCCCGAGTGGAAACACCATATATTTT
TRBV27,TRBD1,-,TRBJ2-1,CASSFRPGQANSYNEQFF,TGTGCCAGCAGTTTTAGGCCCGGACAGGCAAACTCCTACAATGAGCAGTTCTTC
TRBV11-2,-,once,TRBJ2-3,CASSMSSDTQYF,TGTGCCAGCAGCATGAGTTCCGATACGCAGTATTTT
TRBV25-1,TRBD1,-,TRBJ2-1,CASRPAGGEYNEQFF,TGTGCCAGCAGGCCGGCAGGGGGCGAGTACAATGAGCAGTTCTTC
TRBV19,-,-,TRBJ2-1,CASTPTYTRDNEQFF,TGTGCCAGTACACCCACCTACACTAGGGACAATGAGCAGTTCTTC
TRBV18,-,few,TRBJ1-1,CASSPPSRGTEAFF,TGTGCCAGCTCACCACCGAGTCGGGGGACTGAAGCTTTCTTT
TRBV5-6,TRBD2,-,TRBJ2-1,CASSFGLAGPAYNEQFF,TGTGCCAGCAGCTTTGGACTAGCGGGCCCCGCCTACAATGAGCAGTTCTTC
TRBV11-3,-,-,TRBJ1-1,CASSSRGGRGVGPEAFF,TGTGCCAGCAGCTCCAGAGGGGGTAGAGGGGTGGGCCCTGAAGCTTTCTTT
TRBV24-1,-,-,TRBJ2-3,CATSDTGLTDTQYF,TGTGCCACCAGTGATACAGGGTTGACAGATACGCAGTATTTT
TRBV5-5,-,-,TRBJ1-5,CASSFTAGTYQPQHF,TGTGCCAGCAGCTTCACAGCGGGCACCTATCAGCCCCAGCATTTT
TRBV20-1,TRBD1,-,TRBJ1-2,CSASSLGAPGQEGYTF,TGCAGTGCTAGTTCTTTGGGAGCGCCGGGACAGGAGGGCTACACCTTC
TRBV5-4,-,once,TRBJ1-2,CASSLEQAGNGYTF,TGTGCCAGCAGCTTGGAACAGGCTGGAAATGGCTACACCTTC
TRBV18,-,-,TRBJ2-1,CASSPPEGPLYNEQFF,TGTGCCAGCTCACCACCGGAGGGCCCCCTTTACAATGAGCAGTTCTTC
TRBV3-1/TRBV3-2,-,-,TRBJ2-7,CASSQDPSSSEQYF,TGTGCCAGCAGCCAAGATCCCTCCTCCTCCGAGCAGTACTTC
TRBV5-6,-,-,TRBJ2-7,CASFRQGTYEQYF,TGTGCCAGCTTTCGGCAGGGAACCTACGAGCAGTACTTC
TRBV7-9,-,-,TRBJ1-2,CASSSGLYVAGYTF,TGTGCCAGCAGCTCTGGTCTCTATGTAGCGGGCTACACCTTC
TRBV11-2,-,-,TRBJ2-3,CASTLLGTVSSVQYF,TGTGCCAGCACCCTCTTAGGCACAGTTAGTTCCGTGCAGTATTTT
TRBV6-5,-,-,TRBJ1-2,CASRIATGTLYGYTF,TGTGCCAGCAGGATTGCTACCGGGACATTATATGGCTACACCTTC
TRBV11-3,-,-,TRBJ2-7,CASNQRSSYEQYF,TGTGCCAGCAACCAGAGGTCCTCCTACGAGCAGTACTTC
TRBV5-1,TRBD2,-,TRBJ2-1,CASSFTSGSGDEQFF,TGCGCCAGCAGTTTTACTAGCGGGTCAGGAGATGAGCAGTTCTTC
TRBV2,-,once,TRBJ1-6,CASSESRSLSPLHF,TGTGCCAGCAGTGAATCTAGGTCCCTTTCACCCCTCCACTTT
TRBV6-5,-,once,TRBJ1-1,CASMGGTGGIEAFF,TGTGCCAGCATGGGGGGAACGGGAGGGATTGAAGCTTTCTTT
TRBV11-2,TRBD2,-,TRBJ2-1,CASSLDIRTSGQDEQFF,TGTGCCAGCAGCTTAGATATCCGTACTAGCGGGCAGGACGAGCAGTTCTTC
TRBV27,TRBD2,-,TRBJ2-2,CASSLGRGGSGTGELFF,TGTGCCAGCAGTTTAGGCCGGGGCGGGAGTGGTACCGGGGAGCTGTTTTTT
TRBV4-1,-,-,TRBJ1-3,CASSQELDNSGNTIYF,TGCGCCAGCAGCCAAGAATTGGACAACTCTGGAAACACCATATATTTT
TRBV5-1,TRBD1,-,TRBJ1-1,CASSPQGEVTEAFF,TGCGCCAGCAGCCCTCAGGGGGAAGTTACTGAAGCTTTCTTT
TRBV9,TRBD2,-,TRBJ2-1,CASSVEGTSDNEQFF,TGTGCCAGCAGCGTAGAGGGGACTAGCGATAATGAGCAGTTCTTC
TRBV11-1,-,few,TRBJ2-4,CASSREPKNIQYF,TGTGCCAGCAGCAGGGAGCCCAAAAACATTCAGTACTTC
TRBV5-1,-,-,TRBJ2-2,CASSRSDGTGELFF,TGCGCCAGCAGCCGGAGCGATGGCACCGGGGAGCTGTTTTTT
TRBV11-2,-,-,TRBJ1-2,CASSLAGSYGYTF,TGTGCCAGCAGCTTAGCGGGATCCTATGGCTACACCTTC
TRBV5-4,-,-,TRBJ2-2,CASREDTGELFF,TGTGCCAGCAGGGAGGACACCGGGGAGCTGTTTTTT
TRBV28,-,-,TRBJ1-1,CASSLPLGPVNTEAFF,TGTGCCAGCAGTTTGCCCCTTGGTCCAGTGAACACTGAAGCTTTCTTT
TRBV28,TRBD2,-,TRBJ2-7,CASSPGETSHYEQYF,TGTGCCAGCAGTCCGGGGGAGACTAGCCACTACGAGCAGTACTTC
TRBV7-9,-,-,TRBJ2-1,CASSLGLVSNEQFF,TGTGCCAGCAGCTTAGGATTAGTTTCCAATGAGCAGTTCTTC
TRBV18,-,-,TRBJ1-1,CASSPRATGSGEAFF,TGTGCCAGCTCACCCAGAGCAACAGGGAGCGGTGAAGCTTTCTTT